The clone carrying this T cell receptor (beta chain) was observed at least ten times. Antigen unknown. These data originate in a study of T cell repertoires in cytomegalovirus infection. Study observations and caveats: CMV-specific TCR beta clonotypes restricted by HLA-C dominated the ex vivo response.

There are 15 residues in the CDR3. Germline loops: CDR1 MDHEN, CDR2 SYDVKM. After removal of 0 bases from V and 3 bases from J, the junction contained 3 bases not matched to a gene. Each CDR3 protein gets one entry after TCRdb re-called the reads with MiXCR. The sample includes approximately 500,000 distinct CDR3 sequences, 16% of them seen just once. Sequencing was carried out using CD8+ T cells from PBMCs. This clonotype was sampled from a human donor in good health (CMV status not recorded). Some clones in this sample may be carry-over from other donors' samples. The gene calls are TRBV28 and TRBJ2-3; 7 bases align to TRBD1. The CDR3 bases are TGTGCCAGCAGTTTATGGGGGGACAGAACAGATACGCAGTATTTT. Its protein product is CASSLWGDRTDTQYF.